Described below is a single TCR beta chain sequence and its context. Its antigen is unidentified. Each individual donor underwent a draw of about 9.9 milliliters of peripheral blood. Researchers isolated at least 6.5 million PBMCs per sample. It was with a sample-barcoded 5' primer and a J-beta primer mix that a second PCR of roughly 7 to 12 cycles was run. From the 5' RACE reads, TCRdb called clonotypes with MiXCR, one entry per CDR3 protein. The repertoire holds over a million distinct CDR3 sequences, with around 59% as singletons. The data originate from a study of blood T cells in healthy people across ages. Study conclusions and caveats: A greater number of naive CD4+ cells and higher diversity distinguished long-lived donors from aged donors. The unknown donor CMV status may have confounded expanded clonotype changes.

The CDR3 spans 13 residues. The V gene's germline CDR1 is MNHEY and CDR2 SMNVEV (reference sequence). V was clipped by 2 bases and J by 6 bases, with 8 bases between them. V gene TRBV27 combines with J gene TRBJ2-4; D is unresolved. The sample taken for sequencing was blood. This TCR was recovered from a man between 18 and 35 years old in good health. The CDR3 nucleotides read TGTGCCAGCAGTTTACGGCAGTTAAACATTCAGTACTTC. It yields the protein CASSLRQLNIQYF.